This passage covers 25 T cell receptor beta chains from one sample sequenced in a study of CD4+ T cells in melanoma. Clones were read by immunoSEQ multiplex PCR, and TCRdb kept only the in-frame ones, dropping some. The repertoire includes roughly 110,000 clones, about 92% of them detected once, and less than 4% sits in the top ten. The material sequenced was peripheral blood. The receptors shown here come from a human donor with melanoma.

The rearrangement joins TRBV6-6 to TRBJ2-2, with D hard to call. The CDR3 has 12 residues. Germline V lookup: CDR1 MNHNY, CDR2 SVGAGI (reference sequence). V was clipped by 6 bases and J by 2 bases, with 4 bases between them. In nucleotides, the CDR3 is TGTGCCAGCAGCTATAACACCGGGGAGCTGTTTTTT. It yields the protein CASSYNTGELFF.

DNA of the CDR3: TGTGCCAGCAGCCCGCAGGGTTTCAGCAATCAGCCCCAGCATTTT. As protein: CASSPQGFSNQPQHF. V and J are TRBV4-2 and TRBJ1-5, with D possibly TRBD1 on 5 matching bases. The CDR3 has 15 residues. CDR1 is LGHNA and CDR2 is YNFKEQ in the germline V gene. With 4 bases removed from V and 1 base from J, the gap between germline ends came to 11 bases.

The chain links TRBV11-3 to TRBJ1-5; the D is unclear. The CDR3 runs 13 residues. Germline CDR1 reads SGHNT; CDR2 reads YENEEA. Trimming shortened V by 0 bases and J by 5 bases, and 5 bases separated the two germline ends. The CDR3 DNA follows: TGTGCCAGCAGCTTAGAGAAAGATCAGCCCCAGCATTTT. This encodes CASSLEKDQPQHF.

The rearrangement links TRBV4-1 to TRBJ2-3, with 13 bases aligning to TRBD2. Trimming cost V 4 bases and J 1 base; bases outside gene matches: 5. CDR1 MGHRA and CDR2 YSYEKL come from the germline V gene. This CDR3 contains 17 residues. In nucleotides, the CDR3 is TGCGCCAGCAGCCCTGCCGGACTAGCGGGAGGCACAGATACGCAGTATTTT. This sequence encodes CASSPAGLAGGTDTQYF.

The V call is TRBV6-6, the J call TRBJ1-5; D gene uncertain. Germline V gene sequence: CDR1 MNHNY, CDR2 SVGAGI (reference sequence). The V and J ends lost 1 base and 4 bases respectively, with 8 bases between them. This CDR3 contains 14 residues. The CDR3 region is CASSYLGWNQPQHF. The CDR3 DNA reads as TGTGCCAGCAGTTACTTGGGCTGGAATCAGCCCCAGCATTTT.

The chain recombines TRBV6-5 with TRBJ2-7; 10 bases match TRBD2. Germline values: CDR1 MNHEY, CDR2 SVGAGI. V was pared by 8 bases and J by 6 bases, with 7 bases of the junction left unmatched. The CDR3 consists of 13 residues. The CDR3 is CASLSGGAGEQYF. CDR3 in DNA: TGTGCCAGCTTAAGCGGGGGGGCCGGCGAGCAGTACTTC.

The chain couples TRBV20-1 to TRBJ2-3; D is unresolved. Germline lookup yields CDR1 DFQATT and CDR2 SNEGSKA (reference sequence). The ends were cut back, 5 bases at V and 6 bases at J, with 9 bases in the middle. CDR3 length: 11 residues. The CDR3 spells CSAGMGDTQYF. CDR3 coding DNA: TGCAGTGCTGGAATGGGGGATACGCAGTATTTT.

The chain joins TRBV27 to TRBJ2-4; a weak D match, TRBD1 (6 bases). The CDR3 contains 15 residues. V dropped 5 bases and J dropped 1 base, with 12 bases sitting between them. Germline V gene data show CDR1 as MNHEY and CDR2 as SMNVEV (reference sequence). As DNA, the CDR3 is TGTGCCAGCAGTCGACCCGGACAGGCCAAAAACATTCAGTACTTC. This sequence encodes CASSRPGQAKNIQYF.

The V call is TRBV7-2, the J call TRBJ2-3; weak D call: TRBD2 (6 bases). V was trimmed by 0 bases and J by 2 bases, leaving 12 bases between them. The CDR3 runs 16 residues. Germline CDR1 SGHTA, CDR2 FQGNSA. The CDR3 is CASSLAMGGVTDTQYF. The CDR3 nucleotides read TGTGCCAGCAGCTTAGCCATGGGGGGAGTCACAGATACGCAGTATTTT.

V is TRBV19 and J is TRBJ2-5; D might be TRBD1 (6 bases). Trimming took 6 bases from V and 2 from J, leaving 16 bases between them. The germline CDR1 and CDR2 sequences are LNHDA and SQIVND (reference sequence). CDR3 length equals 15 residues. The DNA for the CDR3 is TGTGCCAGTAGGATGACAGGTTTATGGCAAGAGACCCAGTACTTC. This translates into CASRMTGLWQETQYF.

V gene TRBV10-3 combines with J gene TRBJ1-2, with a possible D match to TRBD1 (6 bases). The CDR3 is 13 residues long. Germline V gene data show CDR1 as ENHRY and CDR2 as SYGVKD. V was cut by 2 bases and J by 8 bases, with 12 bases left in between. For the CDR3, the DNA is TGTGCCATCAGTGAGGACAGGACTATGGGCTACACCTTC. This translates into CAISEDRTMGYTF.

The V and J genes are TRBV2 and TRBJ2-5, with TRBD1 identical over 9 bases. The germline V gene has CDR1 SNHLY and CDR2 FYNNEI. The CDR3 sequence is 14 residues long. The V gene end was trimmed by 6 bases and the J gene end by 5 bases; junction bases not matched to a gene: 7. In nucleotides, the CDR3 is TGTGCCAGCAGCCTACAGGGGGCGGGGGAGACCCAGTACTTC. Residues: CASSLQGAGETQYF.

The genes are TRBV29-1 and TRBJ1-5, with a tentative D call TRBD1 (6 bases). The CDR3 has 13 amino acids. V shed 1 base and J shed 4 bases, with 8 bases lying between them. Germline lookup yields CDR1 SQVTM and CDR2 ANQGSEA. The CDR3 reads CSVEGQGNQPQHF. In DNA form, the CDR3 reads TGCAGCGTTGAAGGTCAGGGGAATCAGCCCCAGCATTTT.

The genes are TRBV4-2 and TRBJ1-2, with TRBD1 as a possible D gene (5 bases). Per the germline V gene, CDR1 is LGHNA and CDR2 is YNFKEQ. V lost 5 bases and J 8 bases, leaving 18 bases between the germline ends. This CDR3 has 14 residues. The CDR3 sequence: CASSKTGTNSGYTF. The CDR3 nucleotides are TGTGCCAGCAGCAAAACCGGGACCAACAGCGGCTACACCTTC.

The J gene is TRBJ2-1, the V gene TRBV7-3; a weak D match, TRBD2 (6 bases). The CDR3 runs 14 residues. V lost 4 bases and J lost 6, with 13 bases in between. Looked up from germline, CDR1 is SGHTA and CDR2 is FQGTGA. The CDR3 DNA reads as TGTGCCAGCAGCTCCGGGACTCAAACCAATGAGCAGTTCTTC. Amino acids: CASSSGTQTNEQFF.

This clone appeared a single time. The chain carries TRBV11-2 and TRBJ1-2, with a weak D call TRBD1 (5 bases). CDR1 SGHAT and CDR2 FQNNGV come from the germline V gene. V was trimmed by 3 bases and J by 1 base, leaving 6 bases between them. The CDR3 loop spans 13 amino acids. The CDR3 here is CASSFQGNYGYTF. CDR3 nucleotides: TGTGCCAGCAGCTTTCAGGGTAACTATGGCTACACCTTC.

The chain couples TRBV6-4 to TRBJ2-1; maybe TRBD2 (6 bases). This CDR3 region has 15 residues. Deletions cut 2 bases from V and 0 bases from J, with 8 bases between. From germline, CDR1 is MRHNA and CDR2 SNTAGT. CDR3 residues: CASSDRERSYNEQFF. The CDR3 DNA reads TGTGCCAGCAGTGACCGGGAGCGCTCCTACAATGAGCAGTTCTTC.

J is TRBJ1-1 and V is TRBV4-3; possible D gene TRBD1, 5 bases. The ends were cut back, 4 bases at V and 0 bases at J, with 9 bases in the middle. The CDR3 is 14 residues long. Germline loops: CDR1 LGHNA, CDR2 YSLEER. This chain's CDR3 is CASSLGTVNTEAFF. The DNA of the CDR3 is TGCGCCAGCAGCCTCGGGACGGTGAACACTGAAGCTTTCTTT.

The chain joins TRBV27 to TRBJ2-7; TRBD1 is a possible D gene (6 bases). Looked up from germline, CDR1 is MNHEY and CDR2 is SMNVEV (reference sequence). V lost 3 bases, J lost 3 bases, and 9 bases lay in between. This CDR3 contains 13 residues. CDR3 DNA sequence: TGTGCCAGCAGTTTTACCAGGGGCTACGAGCAGTACTTC. This gives the protein CASSFTRGYEQYF.

The chain employs TRBV5-6 and TRBJ2-4, with 9 bases identical to TRBD2. J was trimmed by 6 bases and V by 4 bases; bases with no gene match: 2. CDR3 size: 13 residues. CDR1 is SGHDT, CDR2 YYEEEE, per germline. The CDR3 reads CASSAGLANIQYF. The CDR3 DNA reads TGTGCCAGCAGCGCGGGACTAGCAAACATTCAGTACTTC.

V and J are TRBV6-6 and TRBJ1-1; 9 positions match TRBD1. Losses at the gene ends were 6 bases for V and 5 bases for J; bases not matched to a gene: 4. CDR3 length: 13 amino acids. Germline V gene sequence: CDR1 MNHNY, CDR2 SVGAGI (reference sequence). DNA of the CDR3: TGTGCCAGCAGACAGGGGGCTGGGACTGAAGCTTTCTTT. Protein: CASRQGAGTEAFF.

This clone occurred a few times. The chain combines TRBV15 with TRBJ2-4, with D hard to call. V lost 0 bases and J lost 8, with 8 bases in between. This CDR3 contains 13 residues. Germline-derived CDR1 and CDR2 are LNHNV and YYDKDF (reference sequence). CDR3 amino acids: CATSRDVEDIQYF. In nucleotides, the CDR3 is TGTGCCACCAGCAGAGATGTCGAGGACATTCAGTACTTC.

J is TRBJ2-7 and V is TRBV5-1, with 9 bases identical to TRBD2. Looked up from germline, CDR1 is SGHRS and CDR2 is YFSETQ. The CDR3 covers 17 residues. The J segment lost 5 bases and the V segment lost 0 bases, leaving 12 bases of the junction unmatched. For the CDR3, the DNA is TGCGCCAGCAGCTTGGGGGTAGGTAGCGGGGGTAGCGACGAGCAGTACTTC. This encodes CASSLGVGSGGSDEQYF.

This chain links TRBV19 with TRBJ2-1, with D possibly TRBD1 on 6 matching bases. The CDR3 consists of 15 residues. The V gene's germline CDR1 is LNHDA and CDR2 SQIVND (reference sequence). V was trimmed by 5 bases and J by 10 bases, leaving 21 bases between them. The CDR3 DNA sequence: TGTGCCAGTAGTCTTATTCGGGACAACCCTGACGAGCAGTTCTTC. Translating it yields CASSLIRDNPDEQFF. The variable domain in full, with the rest retrieved from reference TRBV19 and TRBJ2-1, is DGGITQSPKYLFRKEGQNVTLSCEQNLNHDAMYWYRQDPGQGLRLIYYSQIVNDFQKGDIAEGYSVSREKKESFPLTVTSAQKNPTAFYLCASSLIRDNPDEQFFGPGTRLTVL.

The chain recombines TRBV7-2 with TRBJ1-2, with 11 positions matching TRBD1. Trimming took 4 bases from V and 8 from J; bases not matched to a gene: 12. The CDR3 runs 16 residues. The germline CDR1 and CDR2 sequences are SGHTA and FQGNSA. The CDR3 is CASSSWTGGAGGGYTF. CDR3 bases: TGTGCCAGCAGCTCTTGGACAGGGGGCGCCGGTGGGGGCTACACCTTC. The full variable domain, rest sourced from reference TRBV7-2 and TRBJ1-2, is GAGVSQSPSNKVTEKGKDVELRCDPISGHTALYWYRQSLGQGLEFLIYFQGNSAPDKSGLPSDRFSAERTGGSVSTLTIQRTQQEDSAVYLCASSSWTGGAGGGYTFGSGTRLTVV.